This record looks at one T cell receptor (beta chain) sequence and its context. What it binds is not known. V shed 2 bases and J shed 5 bases, with 13 bases lying between them. CDR3 size: 15 residues. The germline V gene encodes CDR1 LNHDA and CDR2 SQIVND (reference sequence). This entry is derived from a study of cytomegalovirus exposure and HLA in healthy donors. Broader study findings: According to a subsequent analysis, TCR clusters identified in the first cohort showed a tendency to co-occur across the 120 validation repertoires.

Profiled with immunoSEQ multiplex PCR; TCRdb holds only in-frame clones, not every one. The sample yields about 140,000 clones, 85% to 90% seen once. The chain recombines TRBV19 with TRBJ1-5, with D maybe TRBD1 (6 bases). Sequences were obtained from PBMCs. The TCR originated in a man aged 18 to 35 in good health and CMV-seropositive. In nucleotides, the CDR3 is TGTGCCAGTAGTATATCCCGGGACACTCATCAGCCCCAGCATTTT. It is translated as CASSISRDTHQPQHF.